A single sample gave rise to the 29 T cell receptor beta chains below, sequenced in a study of blood T cell repertoires in COVID-19. Here immunoSEQ multiplex PCR was the method, and the copy in TCRdb shows in-frame clones only, minus some. The table has 130,000 to 150,000 clones, about 86% seen once. The specimen was peripheral blood. These receptors were collected from a woman older than 75 with acute or convalescent COVID-19.

The CDR3 DNA follows: TGTGCCAGCAGCCCTAGCGGGGGCGAGACAGATACGCAGTATTTT. Protein: CASSPSGGETDTQYF. The genes are TRBV11-3 and TRBJ2-3; 10 bases fit TRBD2. The CDR3 consists of 15 residues. Germline trimming cut 5 bases from V and 3 bases from J; bases unmatched to any gene: 5. Germline V gene lookup returns CDR1 SGHNT and CDR2 YENEEA.

V gene TRBV5-1 combines with J gene TRBJ1-6, with TRBD1 matching 8 bases. Germline CDR1 is SGHRS and CDR2 is YFSETQ. CDR3 length equals 15 residues. Trimming cost V 7 bases and J 6 bases; bases outside gene matches: 9. This CDR3 reads CASRQGTSSNSPLHF. CDR3 nucleotides: TGCGCCAGCCGACAGGGGACATCTTCTAATTCACCCCTCCACTTT. Filled out from reference TRBV5-1 and TRBJ1-6, the complete variable domain reads KAGVTQTPRYLIKTRGQQVTLSCSPISGHRSVSWYQQTPGQGLQFLFEYFSETQRNKGNFPGRFSGRQFSNSRSEMNVSTLELGDSALYLCASRQGTSSNSPLHFGNGTRLTVT.

This clone was counted a single time. The V call is TRBV15, the J call TRBJ1-2; a weak D match, TRBD1 (5 bases). The CDR3 is 15 residues long. The V gene's germline CDR1 is LNHNV and CDR2 YYDKDF (reference sequence). Trimming left V 0 bases short and J 4 bases short, with 12 bases between. The CDR3 DNA reads as TGTGCCACCAGCAGAGATGCCAGGGTCTCCTATGGCTACACCTTC. Amino acids: CATSRDARVSYGYTF.

The V call is TRBV4-3, the J call TRBJ1-3, with TRBD1 matching over 8 bases. V lost 0 bases to trimming and J lost 3 bases; unmatched junction nucleotides: 1. The CDR3 runs 15 residues. Germline values: CDR1 LGHNA, CDR2 YSLEER. The CDR3 bases are TGCGCCAGCAGCCAAGAGACAGGGGTTGGAAACACCATATATTTT. This codes for CASSQETGVGNTIYF.

This clone was found a few times. J is TRBJ1-1 and V is TRBV4-1, with D perhaps matching TRBD1 (6 bases). Germline assignment: CDR1 MGHRA and CDR2 YSYEKL. The V end lost 3 bases, the J end lost 1 base, and 9 bases lay between the germline ends. The CDR3 extends over 14 amino acids. For the CDR3, the DNA is TGCGCCAGCAGCCATGGACAGAGGAACACTGAAGCTTTCTTT. It specifies CASSHGQRNTEAFF.

The chain joins TRBV19 to TRBJ2-2; TRBD1 is a possible D gene (5 bases). There are 14 residues in the CDR3. Trimming removed 4 bases from V and 2 bases from J, with 8 bases in between. Germline V gene lookup returns CDR1 LNHDA and CDR2 SQIVND (reference sequence). The CDR3 nucleotides are TGTGCCAGTAGTACCCAGGGAAACACCGGGGAGCTGTTTTTT. It specifies CASSTQGNTGELFF. The full variable domain, rest sourced from reference TRBV19 and TRBJ2-2, is DGGITQSPKYLFRKEGQNVTLSCEQNLNHDAMYWYRQDPGQGLRLIYYSQIVNDFQKGDIAEGYSVSREKKESFPLTVTSAQKNPTAFYLCASSTQGNTGELFFGEGSRLTVL.

V gene TRBV3-1 (or the pseudogene TRBV3-2) combines with J gene TRBJ2-5; no definite D call. The germline V gene encodes CDR1 LGHDT and CDR2 YNNKEL (reference sequence). CDR3 length equals 15 residues. Trimming pared 3 bases from V and 4 bases from J, leaving 15 bases between. The CDR3 DNA reads as TGTGCCAGCAGCCAGACGACCCCATCGGGAGAGACCCAGTACTTC. The encoded protein is CASSQTTPSGETQYF.

This clone was seen more than once but under ten times. The chain links TRBV9 to TRBJ1-1; 7 positions agree with TRBD1. V shed 3 bases, J shed 1 base, and the junction held 6 bases outside the gene matches. The CDR3 sequence is 15 residues long. CDR1 and CDR2 (germline): SGDLS, YYNGEE. CDR3 in amino acids: CASSDRTGANTEAFF. Here the CDR3 DNA reads TGTGCCAGCAGCGACCGGACAGGAGCGAACACTGAAGCTTTCTTT.

As concerns this clone: A junction end diverges from the germline sequence, so it may reflect a read error. The CDR3 DNA is TGTGCCAGCACAGGGAACGAGCAGTATTTC. It translates to CASTGNEQYF. The rearrangement links TRBV2 to TRBJ2-7, with D possibly TRBD1 on 5 matching bases. CDR3 length: 10 residues. CDR1 and CDR2 (germline): SNHLY, FYNNEI.

The chain links TRBV6-5 to TRBJ1-1, with 12 bases lining up with TRBD1. Germline V gene lookup returns CDR1 MNHEY and CDR2 SVGAGI. CDR3 length: 14 residues. V lost 2 bases to trimming and J lost 11 bases; unmatched junction nucleotides: 6. DNA for the CDR3: TGTGCCAGCAGTTACGGGGGACAGGGGGCTTGGGCTTTCTTT. Translation gives CASSYGGQGAWAFF.

Comment on this clone: The junction departs from germline at one end; a sequencing error may be responsible. The rearrangement links TRBV10-3 to TRBJ1-3; D is possibly TRBD1 (6 bases). This CDR3 region has 12 residues. The germline CDR1 and CDR2 sequences are ENHRY and SYGVKD. For the CDR3, the DNA is TGTGCCATCAGTGAGTCAGAAGCAGGGGTGGATTTT. Translated: CAISESEAGVDF.

The chain recombines TRBV29-1 with TRBJ2-3; TRBD1 might be the D (6 bases). Trimming pared 0 bases from V and 2 bases from J, leaving 24 bases between. The CDR3 spans 19 residues. Germline loops: CDR1 SQVTM, CDR2 ANQGSEA. The CDR3 loop reads CSVEERAVAGRGSTDTQYF. CDR3 nucleotide sequence: TGCAGCGTTGAAGAAAGGGCGGTCGCAGGCAGGGGCTCCACAGATACGCAGTATTTT.

J is TRBJ1-3 and V is TRBV2; D is unresolved. Per the germline V gene, CDR1 is SNHLY and CDR2 is FYNNEI. The CDR3 spans 16 residues. Trimming left V 0 bases short and J 4 bases short, with 13 bases between. CDR3 sequence (DNA): TGTGCCAGCAGTGAAGCGCCCCCGGAGGGAGGAAACACCATATATTTT. Its translation: CASSEAPPEGGNTIYF.

V gene TRBV4-3 combines with J gene TRBJ1-1; D is uncertain. The length of the CDR3 is 14 residues. The germline gives CDR1 LGHNA, CDR2 YSLEER. With 0 bases removed from V and 0 bases from J, the gap between germline ends came to 5 bases. CDR3 amino acids: CASSQDEMNTEAFF. The DNA for the CDR3 is TGCGCCAGCAGCCAAGATGAGATGAACACTGAAGCTTTCTTT.

The chain couples TRBV5-6 to TRBJ2-5, with D tentatively TRBD2 (7 bases). Germline lookup yields CDR1 SGHDT and CDR2 YYEEEE. The V end was cut by 5 bases, the J end by 5 bases, with 31 bases between. The CDR3 runs to 19 residues. CDR3 coding DNA: TGTGCCAGCAGACTGCAGGGCGTGGGCGGGGGCCCTAGAGGGGAGACCCAGTACTTC. This sequence encodes CASRLQGVGGGPRGETQYF.

The chain uses TRBV18 and TRBJ2-1, with 10 nucleotides matching TRBD1. Per the germline V gene, CDR1 is KGHSH and CDR2 is LQKENI. The ends lost 3 bases at V and 2 bases at J; junction bases unmatched: 1. This CDR3 has 15 residues. DNA for the CDR3: TGTGCCAGCTCACCGGGACAGGGGACCTACAATGAGCAGTTCTTC. It translates to CASSPGQGTYNEQFF.

This chain uses TRBV29-1 with TRBJ1-1; TRBD1 is a possible D gene (6 bases). V was clipped by 6 bases and J by 1 base, with 12 bases between them. The CDR3 is 13 amino acids. Germline CDR1 reads SQVTM; CDR2 reads ANQGSEA. Written as DNA, the CDR3 is TGCAGCGTCGAGGGGGGGAGGAACACTGAAGCTTTCTTT. Translation: CSVEGGRNTEAFF.

The chain carries TRBV25-1 and TRBJ1-2; TRBD1 aligns across 7 bases. The ends lost 0 bases at V and 6 bases at J; junction bases unmatched: 7. This CDR3 contains 15 residues. Germline CDR1 is MGHDK and CDR2 is SYGVNS. CDR3 DNA sequence: TGTGCCAGCAGTGAATATCGGGGGACAGTCCATGGCTACACCTTC. This translates into CASSEYRGTVHGYTF.

The chain is built from TRBV6-5 and TRBJ1-2; 11 bases are shared with TRBD1. This CDR3 comprises 13 residues. V trimming: 5 bases; J trimming: 8 bases; junction bases outside the gene matches: 4. CDR1 and CDR2 (germline): MNHEY, SVGAGI. CDR3 loop: CASSTGTGGGYTF. In DNA, the CDR3 is TGTGCCAGCAGTACCGGGACAGGGGGGGGCTACACCTTC.

The CDR3 here is CASSTERQNTGELFF. The CDR3 region has the DNA TGCGCCAGCAGCACGGAGCGGCAGAACACCGGGGAGCTGTTTTTT. This chain uses TRBV5-1 with TRBJ2-2; TRBD2 is a possible D gene (5 bases). The V gene lost 4 bases and the J gene lost 1 base, with 11 bases spanning the gap. The germline gives CDR1 SGHRS, CDR2 YFSETQ. The CDR3 consists of 15 residues. Combining the CDR3 with reference TRBV5-1 and TRBJ2-2 gives the whole variable domain KAGVTQTPRYLIKTRGQQVTLSCSPISGHRSVSWYQQTPGQGLQFLFEYFSETQRNKGNFPGRFSGRQFSNSRSEMNVSTLELGDSALYLCASSTERQNTGELFFGEGSRLTVL.

This chain connects TRBV18 to TRBJ2-5; 15 nucleotides agree with TRBD2. This CDR3 contains 18 residues. V lost 3 bases to trimming and J lost 3 bases; unmatched junction nucleotides: 8. Germline V gene lookup returns CDR1 KGHSH and CDR2 LQKENI. The CDR3 reads CASSPYKGLAGGKETQYF. For the CDR3, the DNA is TGTGCCAGCTCACCGTATAAGGGACTAGCGGGGGGAAAAGAGACCCAGTACTTC.

The chain recombines TRBV7-9 with TRBJ1-2, with 7 nucleotides matching TRBD1. The V gene's germline CDR1 is SEHNR and CDR2 FQNEAQ (reference sequence). This CDR3 comprises 14 residues. V was clipped by 1 base and J by 3 bases; unmatched bases: 2. CDR3 nucleotides: TGTGCCAGCAGCTTAGAGGGGGCCTACTATGGCTACACCTTC. Its translation is CASSLEGAYYGYTF. Full variable domain (rest looked up from reference TRBV7-9 and TRBJ1-2): DTGVSQNPRHKITKRGQNVTFRCDPISEHNRLYWYRQTLGQGPEFLTYFQNEAQLEKSRLLSDRFSAERPKGSFSTLEIQRTEQGDSAMYLCASSLEGAYYGYTFGSGTRLTVV.

This rearrangement joins TRBV3-1 (or the pseudogene TRBV3-2) to TRBJ2-5, with 14 bases fitting TRBD2. J gave up 4 bases and V 4 bases, and 8 bases lay outside the gene matches. Germline CDR1 is LGHDT and CDR2 is YNNKEL (reference sequence). This CDR3 is built from 17 residues. DNA for the CDR3: TGTGCCAGCAGCCCCCGGACTAGCGGGGGGAGGCGAGAGACCCAGTACTTC. Its protein is CASSPRTSGGRRETQYF.

The chain joins TRBV2 to TRBJ1-5, with D possibly being TRBD1 (5 bases). The V gene's germline CDR1 is SNHLY and CDR2 FYNNEI. This CDR3 is built from 13 residues. The ends were cut back, 4 bases at V and 2 bases at J, with 6 bases in the middle. The CDR3 sequence is CASSVQGNQPQHF. The CDR3 DNA reads TGTGCCAGCAGTGTACAGGGCAATCAGCCCCAGCATTTT.

This chain links TRBV6-5 with TRBJ1-6; 10 bases line up with TRBD1. V shed 6 bases, J shed 7 bases, and the junction held 6 bases outside the gene matches. The germline CDR1 and CDR2 sequences are MNHEY and SVGAGI. The CDR3 has 15 residues. The DNA of the CDR3 is TGTGCCAGCAGAAAACCGGGACAGGGGAATTCACCCCTCCACTTT. Its protein is CASRKPGQGNSPLHF.

The chain employs TRBV5-1 and TRBJ1-4; no clear D gene. CDR1 is SGHRS, CDR2 YFSETQ, per germline. The germline V and J ends were trimmed by 0 bases and 8 bases, with 11 bases remaining between them. This CDR3 contains 14 residues. CDR3 sequence reads: CASSLGTTGEKLFF. The CDR3 coding sequence is TGCGCCAGCAGCTTGGGTACAACCGGGGAAAAACTGTTTTTT.

V usage is TRBV3-1 (or the pseudogene TRBV3-2) and J usage is TRBJ1-5, with D possibly matching TRBD1 (5 bases). This CDR3 has 15 residues. V was clipped by 4 bases and J by 3 bases, with 13 bases between them. CDR1 and CDR2 from the germline V gene are LGHDT and YNNKEL (reference sequence). CDR3 DNA sequence: TGTGCCAGCAGCCGGGGAGGCAGGGACAATCAGCCCCAGCATTTT. Protein product: CASSRGGRDNQPQHF.

The rearrangement joins TRBV6-6 to TRBJ1-5, with D hard to call. The germline CDR1 and CDR2 sequences are MNHNY and SVGAGI (reference sequence). The V gene lost 2 bases and the J gene lost 0 bases, with 5 bases spanning the gap. The CDR3 extends over 14 amino acids. For the CDR3, the DNA is TGTGCCAGCAGTTACGAGTCTAGCAATCAGCCCCAGCATTTT. It is translated as CASSYESSNQPQHF.

The gene calls are TRBV3-1 (or the pseudogene TRBV3-2) and TRBJ2-5, with 7 bases lining up with TRBD1. Losses at the gene ends were 4 bases for V and 1 base for J; bases not matched to a gene: 9. The CDR3 extends over 16 amino acids. CDR1 and CDR2 (germline): LGHDT, YNNKEL (reference sequence). CDR3 DNA sequence: TGTGCCAGCAGCCGCCGGGACAGTGGCTTCCAAGAGACCCAGTACTTC. Its translation: CASSRRDSGFQETQYF.